Each of the 29 T cell receptor beta chains below was sequenced from the same sample in a study of regulatory T cells in long-lasting Graves disease. Building of the TCR beta libraries involved iRepertoire HTBI primers and Arm-PCR of CDR3 regions. MiXCR was run by TCRdb on the multiplex PCR reads, yielding one entry per CDR3 protein. The sample records 200,000 to 250,000 distinct CDR3 sequences, 20% being singletons. As for time point: newly diagnosed GD, antithyroid drugs for less than 3 months. Following extraction of RNA from PBMCs, that RNA was used to make the TCR library. Source: peripheral blood mononuclear cells (PBMCs), taken at new diagnosis, from a patient treated with antithyroid drugs. The receptors stem from a female donor with Graves disease.

This clonotype was counted at least ten times. J is TRBJ1-1 and V is TRBV2; 8 nucleotides align to TRBD1. Germline CDR1 SNHLY, CDR2 FYNNEI. V shed 4 bases and J 0 bases; nucleotides not matched to a gene: 4. There are 15 residues in the CDR3. The CDR3 protein is CASSAGQGVNTEAFF. The DNA for the CDR3 is TGTGCCAGCAGTGCCGGACAGGGTGTGAACACTGAAGCTTTCTTT.

This chain connects TRBV7-7 to TRBJ1-2, with no clear D. Germline CDR1 and CDR2: SSHAT and FNYEAQ (reference sequence). This CDR3 is built from 14 residues. Trimming left V 3 bases short and J 0 bases short, with 8 bases between. CDR3 coding DNA: TGTGCCAGCAGCTTCGGCAGCCCTAACTATGGCTACACCTTC. Translating it yields CASSFGSPNYGYTF.

In its sample, this clonotype was seen many times. The rearrangement links TRBV11-2 to TRBJ1-1, with 7 positions matching TRBD1. Germline trimming cut 4 bases from V and 8 bases from J; bases unmatched to any gene: 7. Germline CDR1 is SGHAT and CDR2 is FQNNGV. CDR3 length equals 13 residues. CDR3 in DNA: TGTGCCAGCAGCTCCACCCGGACAGGAGAAGCTTTCTTT. Its protein is CASSSTRTGEAFF.

This clonotype was counted many times. This rearrangement joins TRBV11-3 to TRBJ2-1, with 9 nucleotides matching TRBD2. V shed 6 bases and J 0 bases; nucleotides not matched to a gene: 0. The CDR3 spans 14 residues. Germline V gene sequence: CDR1 SGHNT, CDR2 YENEEA. CDR3 protein: CASSSGSSYNEQFF. CDR3 sequence (DNA): TGTGCCAGCAGTAGCGGGAGCTCCTACAATGAGCAGTTCTTC.

As for this clonotype: A far more abundant clone sits one base away, making this likely a read error. No conserved phenylalanine or tryptophan ends this CDR3, so it is likely a read error. V and J are TRBV4-1 and TRBJ2-2; D unclear. In germline, CDR1 is MGHRA, CDR2 YSYEKL. V lost 0 bases to trimming and J lost 5 bases, with 1 base between them. The CDR3 spans 12 residues. As DNA, the CDR3 is TGCGCCAGCAGCCAAGATACCGGGGAGCTGTTTTTA. Translation: CASSQDTGELFL.

The chain combines TRBV5-4 with TRBJ2-2; possible D gene TRBD2, 7 bases. The CDR3 consists of 15 residues. V lost 7 bases to trimming and J lost 9 bases, with 22 bases between them. Germline V lookup: CDR1 SGHNT, CDR2 YYREEE (reference sequence). The CDR3 sequence is CASAPRGAQSRELFF. Written as DNA, the CDR3 is TGTGCCAGCGCCCCCCGGGGGGCCCAGAGTAGGGAGCTGTTTTTT. The entire variable domain, with the rest obtained from reference TRBV5-4 and TRBJ2-2, is as follows: ETGVTQSPTHLIKTRGQQVTLRCSSQSGHNTVSWYQQALGQGPQFIFQYYREEENGRGNFPPRFSGLQFPNYSSELNVNALELDDSALYLCASAPRGAQSRELFFGEGSRLTVL.

This clonotype has at least ten counts. The V call is TRBV6-5, the J call TRBJ2-5; 10 bases fit TRBD1. Unmatched junction bases numbered 3, after V lost 4 bases and J lost 4 bases. The germline CDR1 and CDR2 sequences are MNHEY and SVGAGI. CDR3 size: 14 residues. Here the CDR3 reads CASSSDRGGETQYF. The CDR3, as DNA: TGTGCCAGCAGTTCGGACAGGGGGGGAGAGACCCAGTACTTC.

In this sample, this clonotype turned up once. V usage is TRBV20-1 and J usage is TRBJ2-1; 9 bases match TRBD2. Germline CDR1 is DFQATT and CDR2 is SNEGSKA (reference sequence). With 5 bases clipped from V and 8 bases from J, the junction kept 10 bases outside the gene matches. The CDR3 contains 14 residues. CDR3 sequence (DNA): TGCAGTGCTGAACTAGCGGGCCTATGGGATGAGCAGTTCTTC. Its protein is CSAELAGLWDEQFF.

This clonotype occurred many times. The chain links TRBV20-1 to TRBJ2-3, with D possibly being TRBD2 (6 bases). V was clipped by 4 bases and J by 6 bases, with 17 bases between them. The CDR3 loop spans 14 amino acids. CDR1 is DFQATT and CDR2 is SNEGSKA in the germline V gene (reference sequence). DNA of the CDR3: TGCAGTGCTATCGGGACTCGGGCCCGGGATACGCAGTATTTT. It yields the protein CSAIGTRARDTQYF.

This clonotype was seen repeatedly, ten times or more. The chain uses TRBV28 and TRBJ2-5, with D perhaps TRBD1 or TRBD2 (6 bases each). Per the germline V gene, CDR1 is MDHEN and CDR2 is SYDVKM. The V end was cut by 1 base, the J end by 7 bases, with 19 bases between. CDR3 length equals 16 residues. The chain's CDR3 is CASSLLADGGRRTQYF. CDR3 nucleotides: TGTGCCAGCAGTTTATTGGCCGATGGGGGGCGAAGGACCCAGTACTTC.

This clonotype occurred a few times. J is TRBJ2-5 and V is TRBV6-2 or TRBV6-3; maybe TRBD2 (5 bases). V was pared by 5 bases and J by 5 bases, with 18 bases between. The CDR3 is 15 amino acids. Per the germline V gene, CDR1 is MNHEY and CDR2 is SVGEGT. The CDR3 sequence: CASSTRRVGVETQYF. DNA for the CDR3: TGTGCCAGCAGTACCCGCCGGGTCGGGGTTGAGACCCAGTACTTC.

This clonotype was seen many times. V gene TRBV13 combines with J gene TRBJ2-7; either TRBD1 or TRBD2 may fit D (6 bases each). V was shortened by 0 bases and J by 3 bases, with 18 bases between the two germline ends. Germline CDR1 reads PRHDT; CDR2 reads FYEKMQ (reference sequence). The CDR3 is 17 residues long. The CDR3 DNA sequence: TGTGCCAGCAGCTTAGGCTGGGGGGCTTCCCGAGACTACGAGCAGTACTTC. Protein sequence: CASSLGWGASRDYEQYF. The full variable domain, completed using reference TRBV13 and TRBJ2-7, is AAGVIQSPRHLIKEKRETATLKCYPIPRHDTVYWYQQGPGQDPQFLISFYEKMQSDKGSIPDRFSAQQFSDYHSELNMSSLELGDSALYFCASSLGWGASRDYEQYFGPGTRLTVT.

This clonotype was counted at least ten times. The chain carries TRBV28 and TRBJ2-7; D perhaps matches TRBD2 (7 bases). The CDR3 has 12 amino acids. Germline CDR1 MDHEN, CDR2 SYDVKM. Trimming pared 10 bases from V and 6 bases from J, leaving 16 bases between. CDR3 bases: TGTGCCACCACCTTCGGGGGGCGCGAGCAGTACTTC. Translating it yields CATTFGGREQYF. The entire variable domain, with the rest obtained from reference TRBV28 and TRBJ2-7, is as follows: DVKVTQSSRYLVKRTGEKVFLECVQDMDHENMFWYRQDPGLGLRLIYFSYDVKMKEKGDIPEGYSVSREKKERFSLILESASTNQTSMYLCATTFGGREQYFGPGTRLTVT.

This clonotype was detected only a few times. The chain combines TRBV5-1 with TRBJ2-3; perhaps TRBD1 as D (6 bases). The CDR3 sequence is 15 residues long. CDR1 and CDR2 from the germline V gene are SGHRS and YFSETQ. V was shortened by 0 bases and J by 2 bases, with 10 bases between the two germline ends. CDR3 in amino acids: CASSLDGDNTDTQYF. The CDR3 nucleotides are TGCGCCAGCAGCTTGGATGGGGACAACACAGATACGCAGTATTTT.

This clonotype occurred many times. This chain links TRBV7-8 with TRBJ2-1; 10 positions agree with TRBD2. The CDR3 has 16 amino acids. CDR1 and CDR2 (germline): SGHVS, FQNEAQ. The J segment lost 5 bases and the V segment lost 5 bases, leaving 9 bases of the junction unmatched. The CDR3, as DNA: TGTGCCAGCAGCACAGTAGGAGCGGGAGGGGACAATGAGCAGTTCTTC. Translating gives CASSTVGAGGDNEQFF.

This clonotype has a count of ten or more. The rearrangement joins TRBV20-1 to TRBJ1-2, with 7 bases identical to TRBD1. Trimming removed 6 bases from V and 4 bases from J; junction bases left unmatched: 5. This CDR3 contains 12 residues. Germline V CDR1 and CDR2: DFQATT, SNEGSKA (reference sequence). The CDR3 DNA sequence: TGCAGTGCCCAGACAGGGACCTATGGCTACACCTTC. This gives the protein CSAQTGTYGYTF.

Details on this clonotype: This sequence may be a read error, since a much larger clone differs from it by one base. The rearrangement uses TRBV4-1 and TRBJ2-4; the D gene is possibly TRBD2 (7 bases). The CDR3 loop spans 14 amino acids. Germline lookup yields CDR1 MGHRA and CDR2 YSYEKL. Trimming took 5 bases from V and 6 from J, leaving 14 bases between them. CDR3 nucleotide sequence: TGCGCCAGCAGCACCGGACGGGGGGCAAACATTCAGTACTTC. The encoded protein is CASSTGRGANIQYF.

This clonotype was recorded at least ten times. This chain uses TRBV6-2 or TRBV6-3 with TRBJ2-2, with 10 bases lining up with TRBD2. The CDR3 is 17 amino acids. Germline assignment: CDR1 MNHEY and CDR2 SVGEGT. The V gene end was trimmed by 3 bases and the J gene end by 3 bases; junction bases not matched to a gene: 7. The CDR3 reads CASSYQASGGYTGELFF. As DNA, the CDR3 is TGTGCCAGCAGTTATCAGGCTAGCGGGGGCTACACCGGGGAGCTGTTTTTT.

At least ten counts were recorded for this clonotype. CDR3 in DNA: TGTGCCAGCAGCGACAGATCTGGAAACACCATATATTTT. Protein product: CASSDRSGNTIYF. The genes are TRBV3-1 and TRBJ1-3; a weak D match, TRBD1 (5 bases). The CDR3 spans 13 residues. Germline-derived CDR1 and CDR2 are LGHDT and YNNKEL (reference sequence). Trimming removed 5 bases from V and 1 base from J, with 6 bases in between.

This clonotype showed up just a few times. The V gene is TRBV25-1, the J gene TRBJ2-1; TRBD2 agrees at 10 bases. Germline V CDR1 and CDR2: MGHDK, SYGVNS. The V and J ends lost 3 bases and 8 bases, in that order; junction bases with no gene match: 13. This CDR3 region has 17 residues. The CDR3 DNA sequence: TGTGCCAGCAGTGAGTGGGCTAGCGGGAGAGAGTCTGATGAGCAGTTCTTC. This translates into CASSEWASGRESDEQFF.

On this clonotype itself: This may be a read error: a much more frequent sequence differs by one nucleotide. The chain carries TRBV6-1 and TRBJ2-7; 10 nucleotides match TRBD2. There are 15 residues in the CDR3. Germline CDR1 MNHNS, CDR2 SASEGT. The CDR3 sequence: CASSRGLAASYVQYF. Written as DNA, the CDR3 is TGTGCCAGCAGCCGAGGACTAGCGGCCTCCTACGTGCAGTACTTC.

This chain links TRBV11-2 with TRBJ2-4; 10 bases agree with TRBD2. The CDR3 length is 18 residues. The V and J ends lost 2 bases and 1 base, in that order; junction bases with no gene match: 8. From germline, CDR1 is SGHAT and CDR2 FQNNGV. The CDR3 DNA reads TGTGCCAGCAGCTTAAGGCTAGCGGGAGCGGCGGCCAAAAACATTCAGTACTTC. The encoded protein is CASSLRLAGAAAKNIQYF.

This clonotype was counted between two and nine times. The chain combines TRBV7-9 with TRBJ2-3, with 7 bases aligning to TRBD2. The V gene end was trimmed by 6 bases and the J gene end by 5 bases; junction bases not matched to a gene: 8. The CDR3 loop spans 14 amino acids. Germline assignment: CDR1 SEHNR and CDR2 FQNEAQ (reference sequence). In DNA form, the CDR3 reads TGTGCCAGCAGGTTCGGGTTAGCGGGAGATACGCAGTATTTT. Translation gives CASRFGLAGDTQYF.

J is TRBJ2-2 and V is TRBV19; 7 nucleotides line up with TRBD1. CDR1 is LNHDA, CDR2 SQIVND, per germline (reference sequence). The CDR3 runs 14 residues. V shed 6 bases and J 6 bases; nucleotides not matched to a gene: 7. The CDR3 DNA reads as TGTGCCAGTAGCCCCGGGACAGAATCCGGGGAGCTGTTTTTT. Protein: CASSPGTESGELFF.

This clonotype occurred many times. The chain uses TRBV11-3 and TRBJ2-1; D uncertain. The CDR3 has 14 residues. Germline V gives CDR1 SGHNT, CDR2 YENEEA. V was pared by 1 base and J by 5 bases, with 9 bases between. CDR3 region: CASSLGVGNNEQFF. The DNA for the CDR3 is TGTGCCAGCAGCTTAGGGGTGGGTAACAATGAGCAGTTCTTC.

Points on this clonotype: Possible read error: a much larger clone is one base away. The V and J genes are TRBV6-5 and TRBJ2-5; 8 bases are shared with TRBD2. The germline CDR1 and CDR2 sequences are MNHEY and SVGAGI. This CDR3 spans 15 amino acids. CDR3 bases: TGTGCCAGCAGTTACCACGGGAGGGCCCAAGAGACCCAGCACTTC. Translated, it gives CASSYHGRAQETQHF.

This clonotype appeared many times. The J gene is TRBJ1-1, the V gene TRBV2; the D is unclear. The CDR3 length is 11 residues. The germline V and J ends were trimmed by 7 bases and 2 bases, with 5 bases remaining between them. Germline V gene sequence: CDR1 SNHLY, CDR2 FYNNEI. CDR3 nucleotides: TGTGCCAGCAACCTAAACACTGAAGCTTTCTTT. This encodes CASNLNTEAFF.

This clonotype was detected ten times or more. This chain uses TRBV12-3 or TRBV12-4 with TRBJ2-5, with D unresolved. The CDR3 runs 13 residues. V lost 7 bases and J lost 5, with 14 bases in between. CDR3 nucleotides: TGTGCCAGCACCCTTGGGATTGTGGAGACCCAGTACTTC. Residues: CASTLGIVETQYF.

CDR3 DNA sequence: TGTGCCAGCTCACCACCGTTGAATCCTAATCAGCCCCAGCATTTT. This sequence encodes CASSPPLNPNQPQHF. The chain carries TRBV18 and TRBJ1-5; D ambiguous. The CDR3 is 15 residues long. CDR1 is KGHSH, CDR2 LQKENI, per germline. The germline V and J ends were trimmed by 0 bases and 4 bases, with 10 bases remaining between them.